The 5 T cell receptor beta chains below were found in one sample sequenced in a study of cytomegalovirus exposure and HLA in healthy donors. This PCR relied on a set of 60 Vbeta primers and 13 Jbeta primers. Sequencing used immunoSEQ multiplex PCR; TCRdb keeps in-frame clones, though not all of them. The table lists approximately 170,000 clones, around 80% of them singletons. The sequenced material came from PBMCs. The receptors derive from a woman in her forties in good health and CMV-seropositive.

On this clone itself: Other DNA sequences within the sample encode an identical CDR3. V usage is TRBV28 and J usage is TRBJ1-3; D possibly corresponds to TRBD1 (5 bases). The V end was cut by 6 bases, the J end by 0 bases, with 12 bases between. CDR1 MDHEN and CDR2 SYDVKM come from the germline V gene. The CDR3 spans 15 residues. Written as DNA, the CDR3 is TGTGCCAGCAGCCCCGGGGGTCTCTCTGGAAACACCATATATTTT. As protein: CASSPGGLSGNTIYF.

The chain has TRBV15 and TRBJ1-2; 9 positions match TRBD1. The V gene end was trimmed by 1 base and the J gene end by 1 base; junction bases not matched to a gene: 1. Germline values: CDR1 LNHNV, CDR2 YYDKDF (reference sequence). CDR3 size: 15 residues. The CDR3 DNA reads as TGTGCCACCAGCAGAGGACAGGGGGATAACTATGGCTACACCTTC. This translates into CATSRGQGDNYGYTF.

The chain uses TRBV5-4 and TRBJ2-5, with a possible D match to TRBD2 (7 bases). Germline values: CDR1 SGHNT, CDR2 YYREEE (reference sequence). The V gene lost 0 bases and the J gene lost 2 bases, with 11 bases spanning the gap. CDR3 length: 15 amino acids. The CDR3 spells CASSLVGGLQETQYF. The DNA for the CDR3 is TGTGCCAGCAGCTTGGTCGGGGGGCTTCAAGAGACCCAGTACTTC.

This clone was seen a handful of times. This chain joins TRBV7-2 and TRBJ2-5; possible D gene TRBD2, 5 bases. This CDR3 comprises 13 residues. The V and J ends lost 5 bases and 7 bases respectively, with 14 bases between them. Germline V gives CDR1 SGHTA, CDR2 FQGNSA. The CDR3 region is CASSQQSAVTQYF. The CDR3 nucleotides read TGTGCCAGCAGCCAACAATCAGCGGTGACCCAGTACTTC.

CDR3 residues: CASTQPGTGNSPLHF. The CDR3 bases are TGTGCCAGCACTCAACCCGGGACAGGGAATTCACCCCTCCACTTT. The chain employs TRBV28 and TRBJ1-6; TRBD1 matches 9 bases. This CDR3 is 15 amino acids long. Trimming cost V 7 bases and J 7 bases; bases outside gene matches: 8. CDR1 is MDHEN, CDR2 SYDVKM, per germline.